This TCR beta chain was documented in a study of control samples from healthy donors and cancer patients. Measured with immunoSEQ multiplex PCR; TCRdb has only the in-frame clones, and not every one. This table has about 84,000 clones, roughly 82% appearing once. Germline assignment: CDR1 MNHNS and CDR2 SASEGT. This CDR3 is 13 amino acids long. V lost 3 bases, J lost 10 bases, and 15 bases lay in between. This clone was seen a single time. The chain uses TRBV6-1 and TRBJ1-2; D uncertain. The TCR sequence derives from a man between 60 and 70 years old with head and neck cancer. The specimen sequenced was PBMCs. CDR3 DNA: TGTGCCAGCAGTGAGACGGAGGCCTCACACTACACCTTC. It codes for CASSETEASHYTF.